The entry below describes one TCR beta chain. Its antigen is unknown. Base qualities are not provided; no much larger clone lies one nucleotide away. These data are taken from a study of blood T cell repertoires in COVID-19 (TCRdb year 2020). Concerning the study at large: Collaborator samples came from the United States, Italy and Spain and covered acute and convalescent phases of COVID-19. A de-identified subject ID, COVID-19 status, age in years and sex were almost always included in the sample metadata. Samples were obtained from the ongoing ImmuneRACE study (first 160 participants) and from 1,254 subjects provided by 6 global collaborators. The repertoires were released in a freely available public database meant as a resource for research on the immune response to SARS-CoV-2. Deeply sampled blood TCRbeta repertoires from subjects exposed to, actively infected with, or recovered from COVID-19 were included in the dataset. Where available, HLA class I and class II types were obtained from metadata supplied by the sample provider rather than from assay-based typing. The prospective study material was composed of cDNA or gDNA derived from T cells, B-cell-depleted T cells, or PBMCs. Results and caveats for the whole study, not just this receptor: The quantity of clinical and demographic metadata differed by source and by participant and was supplied without curation.

Each collaborating institution followed its own protocols to collect whole blood in K2EDTA tubes. For TCRbeta analysis, collaborator samples were shipped as frozen whole blood, as isolated PBMCs, or as DNA extracted from either sample type. The germline V gene (reference sequence) sets CDR1 to DFQATT and CDR2 to SNEGSKA. Deletion took 2 bases off V and 7 bases off J, with a span of 2 bases between the germline ends. Including cysteine and phenylalanine, the CDR3 has 9 amino acids. Only CDR3 DNA is held: 27 bases, read in frame from base 1. TCRbeta CDR3 regions were amplified from genomic DNA using the immunoSEQ Assay, a bias-controlled multiplex PCR. From the authors' description of their analysis: Within the assay, amplification of reference gene primers was used to estimate how many nucleated cells each sample contained. Sequence reads were collapsed and filtered to measure the absolute abundance of every unique TCRbeta CDR3 rearrangement. For each sample, productive Simpson clonality was calculated by taking the square root of Simpson's diversity index across productive rearrangements. TCRdb took over this immuneACCESS table, retaining in-frame rearrangements with V and J assigned. Such tables are incomplete; in checked studies, under half of the missing clones stem from an unresolved V gene, and the remainder is unexplained. V, J and clone size are those of that table, while D and trimming were read from the DNA. This sample gives about 190,000 clones in total; around four fifths of them show up just once. 2.5% to 3% of the sample is in the top ten clones.

The sequenced material came from peripheral blood. The sequence links TRBV20-1 to TRBJ1-1; confidence is insufficient to name the D gene. The clonotype was recovered from a woman older than 75 with active or convalescent COVID-19. In nucleotide form, the sequence is TGCAGTGCTAGACGTGAAGCTTTCTTT. This sequence encodes CSARREAFF.